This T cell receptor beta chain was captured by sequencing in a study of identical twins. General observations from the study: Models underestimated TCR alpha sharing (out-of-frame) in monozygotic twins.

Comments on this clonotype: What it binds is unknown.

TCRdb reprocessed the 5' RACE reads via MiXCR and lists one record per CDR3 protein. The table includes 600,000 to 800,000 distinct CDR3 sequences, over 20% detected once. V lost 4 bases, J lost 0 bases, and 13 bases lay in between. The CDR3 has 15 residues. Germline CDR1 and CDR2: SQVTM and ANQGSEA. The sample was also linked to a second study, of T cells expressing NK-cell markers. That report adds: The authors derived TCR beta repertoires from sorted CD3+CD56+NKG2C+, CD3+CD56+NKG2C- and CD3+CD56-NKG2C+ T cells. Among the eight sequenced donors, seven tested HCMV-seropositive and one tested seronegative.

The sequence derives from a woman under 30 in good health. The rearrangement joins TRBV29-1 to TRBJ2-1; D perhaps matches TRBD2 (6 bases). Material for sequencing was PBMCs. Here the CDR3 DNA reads TGCAGCGTTGGACATAGCGGTAGCTCCTACAATGAGCAGTTCTTC. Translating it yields CSVGHSGSSYNEQFF.